This record covers a single TCR beta chain. Its specificity is not known. Germline lookup yields CDR1 MNHEY and CDR2 SMNVEV (reference sequence). V lost 5 bases and J lost 5, with 6 bases in between. The CDR3 is 12 residues long. RNA totalling about 0.5 to 1 ug underwent reverse transcription with random hexamers. TCRdb recomputed calls from the immunoSEQ multiplex PCR reads with MiXCR, one row per CDR3 protein. The table lists about 83,000 distinct CDR3 sequences, 95% of them singletons, with about 0.45% in the top ten. The data originate from a study of CD8 T cells in Susac syndrome. Findings and limits, study-wide: Individuals included in the TCR sequencing and HLA analysis were acknowledged by the study to be relatively few in number. CD8+ clonal expansion in Susac was maximal in TEMRA cells and in active patients.

The chain links TRBV27 to TRBJ2-2, with D possibly matching TRBD1 (5 bases). The specimen sequenced was CD8+ T cells from PBMCs. This sequence originates from a human donor with Susac syndrome. CDR3 in amino acids: CASSPGTGELFF. CDR3 DNA: TGTGCCAGCAGTCCAGGGACCGGGGAGCTGTTTTTT.